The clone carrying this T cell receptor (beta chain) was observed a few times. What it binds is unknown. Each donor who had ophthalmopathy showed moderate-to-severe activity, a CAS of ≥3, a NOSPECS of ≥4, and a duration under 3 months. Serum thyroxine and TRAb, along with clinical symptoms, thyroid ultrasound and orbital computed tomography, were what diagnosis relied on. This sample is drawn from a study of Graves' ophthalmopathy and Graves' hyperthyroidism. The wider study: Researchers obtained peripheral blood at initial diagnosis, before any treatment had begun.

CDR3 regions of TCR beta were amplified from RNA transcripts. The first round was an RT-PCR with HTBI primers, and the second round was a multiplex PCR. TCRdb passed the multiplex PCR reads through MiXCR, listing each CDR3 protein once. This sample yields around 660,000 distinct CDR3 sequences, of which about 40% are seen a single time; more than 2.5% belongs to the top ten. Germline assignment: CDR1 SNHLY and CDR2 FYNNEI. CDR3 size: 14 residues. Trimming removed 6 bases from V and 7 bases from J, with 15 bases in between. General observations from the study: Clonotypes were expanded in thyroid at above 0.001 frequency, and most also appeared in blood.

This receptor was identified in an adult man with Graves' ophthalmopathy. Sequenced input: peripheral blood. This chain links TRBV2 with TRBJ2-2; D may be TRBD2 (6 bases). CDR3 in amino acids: CASSRPPGGGELFF. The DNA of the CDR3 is TGTGCCAGCAGCCGACCGCCCGGGGGCGGGGAGCTGTTTTTT.